The clone carrying this T cell receptor (beta chain) was found a few times. The data are from a study of blood T cell repertoires in COVID-19. At the level of the study: COVID-19 samples, acute and convalescent, were from the United States, Italy and Spain.

The CDR3 contains 12 residues. The V end lost 6 bases, the J end lost 2 bases, and 7 bases lay between the germline ends. Germline V gene lookup returns CDR1 SGHNT and CDR2 YYREEE (reference sequence). The authors' processing: Estimation of nucleated cell counts relied on the amplification of reference gene primers. Assay used: immunoSEQ multiplex PCR; TCRdb lists only in-frame clones, some missing. The DNA gave D and trimming, while V, J and clone size come from that table. The sample records more than 150,000 clones, 80% being singletons. The sequencing sample was made of PBMCs or T cells enriched from blood (not recorded which). This clonotype was sampled from a man in his 60s who had been exposed to COVID-19. V and J are TRBV5-4 and TRBJ2-3; D gene unclear. The CDR3 DNA sequence: TGTGCCAGCAAACTTACCACAGATACGCAGTATTTT. The encoded protein is CASKLTTDTQYF. The complete variable domain, with remaining parts taken from reference TRBV5-4 and TRBJ2-3, reads ETGVTQSPTHLIKTRGQQVTLRCSSQSGHNTVSWYQQALGQGPQFIFQYYREEENGRGNFPPRFSGLQFPNYSSELNVNALELDDSALYLCASKLTTDTQYFGPGTRLTVL.